This TCR beta chain was documented in a study of blood T cell repertoires in COVID-19. TCRdb's copy holds only in-frame clones and misses some; the assay was immunoSEQ multiplex PCR. The sample records around 260,000 clones, approximately 90% being singletons. V was pared by 3 bases and J by 3 bases, with 18 bases between. The CDR3 length is 16 residues. The germline V gene encodes CDR1 SGHDN and CDR2 FVKESK. The chain couples TRBV14 to TRBJ2-7; a possible D gene is TRBD1 (7 bases). The clonotype comes from a man between 18 and 35 years old with active or convalescent COVID-19. Sequenced sample: peripheral blood. In DNA form, the CDR3 reads TGTGCCAGCAGCCATGAGGGCGGGACAGCTTACTACGAGCAGTACTTC. Encoded protein: CASSHEGGTAYYEQYF.